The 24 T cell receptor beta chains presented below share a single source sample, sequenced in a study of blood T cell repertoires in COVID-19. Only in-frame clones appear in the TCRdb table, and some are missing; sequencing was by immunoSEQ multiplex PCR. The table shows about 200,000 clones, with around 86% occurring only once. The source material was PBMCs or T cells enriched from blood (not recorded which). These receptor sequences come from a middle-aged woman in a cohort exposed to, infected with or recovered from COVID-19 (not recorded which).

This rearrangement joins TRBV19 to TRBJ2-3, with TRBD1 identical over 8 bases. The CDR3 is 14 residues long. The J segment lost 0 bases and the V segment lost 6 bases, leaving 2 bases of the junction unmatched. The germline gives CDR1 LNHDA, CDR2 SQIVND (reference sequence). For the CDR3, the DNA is TGTGCCAGTAGGAGGGACAGGAGCACAGATACGCAGTATTTT. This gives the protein CASRRDRSTDTQYF. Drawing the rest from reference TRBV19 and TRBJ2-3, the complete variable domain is DGGITQSPKYLFRKEGQNVTLSCEQNLNHDAMYWYRQDPGQGLRLIYYSQIVNDFQKGDIAEGYSVSREKKESFPLTVTSAQKNPTAFYLCASRRDRSTDTQYFGPGTRLTVL.

Written as DNA, the CDR3 is TGTGCCAGCAGCCCCGGGACAGGAGCCTACGAGCAGTACTTC. Amino acids: CASSPGTGAYEQYF. The chain couples TRBV3-1 (or the pseudogene TRBV3-2) to TRBJ2-7, with 8 bases aligning to TRBD1. CDR3 length: 14 residues. The V segment lost 4 bases and the J segment 2 bases; nucleotides outside the gene matches: 4. Per germline, CDR1 LGHDT and CDR2 YNNKEL (reference sequence).

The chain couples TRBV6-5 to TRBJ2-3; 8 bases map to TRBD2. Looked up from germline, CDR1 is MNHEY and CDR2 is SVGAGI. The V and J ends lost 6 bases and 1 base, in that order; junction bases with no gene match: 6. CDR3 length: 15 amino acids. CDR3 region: CASSYGGGGTDTQYF. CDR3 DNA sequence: TGTGCCAGCAGCTACGGGGGGGGTGGCACAGATACGCAGTATTTT.

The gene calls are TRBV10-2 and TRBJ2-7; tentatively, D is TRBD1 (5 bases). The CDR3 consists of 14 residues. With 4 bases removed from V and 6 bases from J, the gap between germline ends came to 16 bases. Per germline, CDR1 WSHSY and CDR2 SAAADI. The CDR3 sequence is CASSVTDASGEQYF. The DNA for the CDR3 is TGCGCCAGCAGTGTGACAGACGCCTCGGGCGAGCAGTACTTC.

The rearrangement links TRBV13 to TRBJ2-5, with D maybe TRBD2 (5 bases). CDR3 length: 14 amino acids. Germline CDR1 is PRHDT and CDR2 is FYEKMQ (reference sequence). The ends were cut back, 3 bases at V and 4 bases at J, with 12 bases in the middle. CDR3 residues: CASSFISVTETQYF. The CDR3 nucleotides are TGTGCCAGCAGCTTTATTAGCGTAACAGAGACCCAGTACTTC.

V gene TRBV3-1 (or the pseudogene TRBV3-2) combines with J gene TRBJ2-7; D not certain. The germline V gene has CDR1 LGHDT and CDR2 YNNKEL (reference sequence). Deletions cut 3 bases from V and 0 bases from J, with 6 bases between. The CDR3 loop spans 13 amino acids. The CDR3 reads CASSQAPSYEQYF. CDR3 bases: TGTGCCAGCAGCCAGGCCCCCTCCTACGAGCAGTACTTC.

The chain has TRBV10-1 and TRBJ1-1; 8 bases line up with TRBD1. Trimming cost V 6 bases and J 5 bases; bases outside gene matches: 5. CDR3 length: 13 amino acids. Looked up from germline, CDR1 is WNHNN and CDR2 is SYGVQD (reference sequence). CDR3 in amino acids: CASSQGAWTEAFF. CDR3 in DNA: TGCGCCAGCAGCCAGGGGGCATGGACTGAAGCTTTCTTT.

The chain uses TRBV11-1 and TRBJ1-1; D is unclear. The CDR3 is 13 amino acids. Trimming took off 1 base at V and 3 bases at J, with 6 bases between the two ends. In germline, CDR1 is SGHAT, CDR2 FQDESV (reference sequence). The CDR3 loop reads CASSLVYYTEAFF. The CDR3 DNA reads TGTGCCAGCAGCTTAGTTTATTACACTGAAGCTTTCTTT. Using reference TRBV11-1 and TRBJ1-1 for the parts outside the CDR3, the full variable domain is EAEVAQSPRYKITEKSQAVAFWCDPISGHATLYWYRQILGQGPELLVQFQDESVVDDSQLPKDRFSAERLKGVDSTLKIQPAELGDSAMYLCASSLVYYTEAFFGQGTRLTVV.

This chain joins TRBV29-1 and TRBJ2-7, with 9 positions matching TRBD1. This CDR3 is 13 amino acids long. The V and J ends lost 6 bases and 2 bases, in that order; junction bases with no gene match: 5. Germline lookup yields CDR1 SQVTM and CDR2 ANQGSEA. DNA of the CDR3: TGCAGCGTCAGGGACAGGGTGACCTACGAGCAGTACTTC. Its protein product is CSVRDRVTYEQYF.

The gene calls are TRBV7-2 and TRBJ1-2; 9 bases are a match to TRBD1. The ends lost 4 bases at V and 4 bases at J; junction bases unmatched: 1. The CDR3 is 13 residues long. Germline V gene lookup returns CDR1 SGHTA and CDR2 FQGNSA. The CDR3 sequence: CASSSGQGYGYTF. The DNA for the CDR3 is TGTGCCAGCAGCTCGGGACAGGGCTATGGCTACACCTTC.

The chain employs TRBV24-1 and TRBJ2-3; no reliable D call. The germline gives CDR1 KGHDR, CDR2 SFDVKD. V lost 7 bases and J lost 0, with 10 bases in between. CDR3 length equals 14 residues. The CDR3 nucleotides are TGTGCCACCAGCCAGACAAGAAGCACAGATACGCAGTATTTT. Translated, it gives CATSQTRSTDTQYF.

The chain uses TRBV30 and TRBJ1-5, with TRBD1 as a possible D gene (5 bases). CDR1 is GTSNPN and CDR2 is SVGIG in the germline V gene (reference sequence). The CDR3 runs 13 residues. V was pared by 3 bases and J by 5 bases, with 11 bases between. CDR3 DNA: TGTGCCTGGAGCGCAGACAGAGATCAGCCCCAGCATTTT. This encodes CAWSADRDQPQHF. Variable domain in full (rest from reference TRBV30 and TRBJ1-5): SQTIHQWPATLVQPVGSPLSLECTVEGTSNPNLYWYRQAAGRGLQLLFYSVGIGQISSEVPQNLSASRPQDRQFILSSKKLLLSDSGFYLCAWSADRDQPQHFGDGTRLSIL.

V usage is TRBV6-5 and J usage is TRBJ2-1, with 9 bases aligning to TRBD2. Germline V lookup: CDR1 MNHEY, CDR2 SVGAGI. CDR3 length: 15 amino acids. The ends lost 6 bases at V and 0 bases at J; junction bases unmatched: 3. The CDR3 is CASSIAGVSYNEQFF. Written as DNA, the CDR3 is TGTGCCAGCAGCATAGCGGGAGTCTCCTACAATGAGCAGTTCTTC.

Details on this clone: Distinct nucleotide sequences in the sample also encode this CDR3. The CDR3 region is CASSLRGGDGYTF. CDR3 coding DNA: TGCGCCAGCAGCTTGAGAGGGGGCGATGGCTACACCTTC. The V gene is TRBV5-1, the J gene TRBJ1-2, with 7 positions matching TRBD1. The germline gives CDR1 SGHRS, CDR2 YFSETQ. The CDR3 has 13 residues. V lost 1 base and J lost 6; bases outside the gene matches: 3. The whole variable domain, filled in from reference TRBV5-1 and TRBJ1-2, reads KAGVTQTPRYLIKTRGQQVTLSCSPISGHRSVSWYQQTPGQGLQFLFEYFSETQRNKGNFPGRFSGRQFSNSRSEMNVSTLELGDSALYLCASSLRGGDGYTFGSGTRLTVV.

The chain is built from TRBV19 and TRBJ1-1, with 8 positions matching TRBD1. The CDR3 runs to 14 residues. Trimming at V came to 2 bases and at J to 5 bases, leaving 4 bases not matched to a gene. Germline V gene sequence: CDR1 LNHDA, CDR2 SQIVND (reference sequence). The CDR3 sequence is CASSIQGALTEAFF. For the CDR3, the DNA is TGTGCCAGTAGTATACAGGGGGCGTTGACTGAAGCTTTCTTT.

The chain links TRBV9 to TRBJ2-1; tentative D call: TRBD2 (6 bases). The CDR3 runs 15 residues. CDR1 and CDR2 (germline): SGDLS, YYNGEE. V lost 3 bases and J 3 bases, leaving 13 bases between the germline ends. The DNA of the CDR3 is TGTGCCAGCAGCGGTACGGGAGAATACTACAATGAGCAGTTCTTC. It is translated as CASSGTGEYYNEQFF.

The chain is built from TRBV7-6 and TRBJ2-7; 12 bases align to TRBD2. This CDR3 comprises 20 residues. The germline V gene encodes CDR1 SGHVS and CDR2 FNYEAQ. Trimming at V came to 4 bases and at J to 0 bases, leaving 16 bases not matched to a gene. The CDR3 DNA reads TGTGCCAGCAGCTCGAATCCCGGACTAGCGGGATCTAAACGCTCCTACGAGCAGTACTTC. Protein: CASSSNPGLAGSKRSYEQYF.

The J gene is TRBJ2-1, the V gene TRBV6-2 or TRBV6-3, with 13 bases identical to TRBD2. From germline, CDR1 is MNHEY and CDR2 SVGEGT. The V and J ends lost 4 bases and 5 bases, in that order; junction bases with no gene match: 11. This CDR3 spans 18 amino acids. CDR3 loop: CASSFWTSGSSKNNEQFF. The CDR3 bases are TGTGCCAGCAGTTTCTGGACTAGCGGGAGCTCCAAAAACAATGAGCAGTTCTTC.

CDR3 sequence reads: CAIRGGETQYF. The CDR3 nucleotides are TGTGCCATCAGAGGGGGAGAGACCCAGTACTTC. The rearrangement links TRBV10-3 to TRBJ2-5, with D perhaps TRBD1 (6 bases). V was cut by 6 bases and J by 4 bases, with 6 bases left in between. CDR1 and CDR2 (germline): ENHRY, SYGVKD. The CDR3 sequence is 11 residues long.

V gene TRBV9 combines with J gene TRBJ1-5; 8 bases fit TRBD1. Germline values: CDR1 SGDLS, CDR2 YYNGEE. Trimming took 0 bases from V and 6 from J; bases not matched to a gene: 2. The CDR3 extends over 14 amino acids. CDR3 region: CASSVGQGRQPQHF. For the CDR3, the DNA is TGTGCCAGCAGCGTAGGACAGGGGCGTCAGCCCCAGCATTTT.

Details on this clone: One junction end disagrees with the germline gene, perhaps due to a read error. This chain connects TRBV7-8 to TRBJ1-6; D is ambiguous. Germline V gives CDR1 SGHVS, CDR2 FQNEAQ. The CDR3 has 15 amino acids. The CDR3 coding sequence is TGTGCCAGCAGCTTAGTGGTACTTGATAAATCACCCCTCCACTTT. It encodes CASSLVVLDKSPLHF. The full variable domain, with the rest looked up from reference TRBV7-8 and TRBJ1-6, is GAGVSQSPRYKVAKRGQDVALRCDPISGHVSLFWYQQALGQGPEFLTYFQNEAQLDKSGLPSDRFFAERPEGSVSTLKIQRTQQEDSAVYLCASSLVVLDKSPLHFGNGTRLTVT.

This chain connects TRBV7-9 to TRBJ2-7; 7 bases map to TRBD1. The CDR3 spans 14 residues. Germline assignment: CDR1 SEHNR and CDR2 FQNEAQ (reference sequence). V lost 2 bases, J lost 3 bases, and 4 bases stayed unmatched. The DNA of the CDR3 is TGTGCCAGCAGCTTAAGTACAGGGGTCTACGAGCAGTACTTC. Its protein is CASSLSTGVYEQYF.

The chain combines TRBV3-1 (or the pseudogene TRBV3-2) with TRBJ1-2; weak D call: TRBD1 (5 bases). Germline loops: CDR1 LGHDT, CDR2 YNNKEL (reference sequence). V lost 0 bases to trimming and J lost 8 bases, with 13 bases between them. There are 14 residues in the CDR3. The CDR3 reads CASSQEGGAIGYTF. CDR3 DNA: TGTGCCAGCAGCCAAGAGGGGGGAGCTATCGGCTACACCTTC.

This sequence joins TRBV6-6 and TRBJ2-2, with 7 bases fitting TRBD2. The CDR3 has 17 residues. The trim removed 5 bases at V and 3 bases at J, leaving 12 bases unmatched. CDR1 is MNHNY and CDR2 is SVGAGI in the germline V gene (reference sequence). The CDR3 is CASSQTSERGHTGELFF. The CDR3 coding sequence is TGTGCCAGCAGTCAAACCAGCGAGCGGGGTCACACCGGGGAGCTGTTTTTT.